This T cell receptor beta chain was captured in a study of beta chain features in type 1 diabetes. CD45RO/CCR7/CD25/CD127/CD95/CD27 staining was used to isolate CD4+ naive, central memory, regulatory and stem cell-like memory cells by sorting. Notes on this clone: What it recognizes is unknown.

Study-wide points: For patients, the naive, central memory and Treg TCRB repertoires appeared more alike than for healthy donors.

Sequenced material consisted of expressed TCRB transcripts (all of the isolated RNA was reverse transcribed). Repertoires were generated with immunoSEQ multiplex PCR, while TCRdb's copy carries only in-frame clones and drops some. The repertoire holds a few hundred thousand clones, 14% seen once, with 6.7% in the top ten. From germline, CDR1 is SGHVS and CDR2 FNYEAQ. V lost 1 base, J lost 8 bases, and 16 bases lay in between. The length of the CDR3 is 15 residues. This clonotype originated in a man aged 25 to 40 in good health. The genes are TRBV7-6 and TRBJ2-3; possibly TRBD2 for D (5 bases). The sequenced sample was central memory CD4+ T cells from blood. The CDR3 reads CASSLESAASGTQYF. CDR3 in DNA: TGTGCCAGCAGCTTAGAATCAGCGGCGTCGGGTACGCAGTATTTT.